This TCR beta chain came from a study of a mutant IDH1 vaccine in newly diagnosed glioma. Of note for this clone: Antigen unknown.

Time point given: week 35, safety follow-up. Topical imiquimod was applied with each vaccine dose, which held 300 ug of mutant IDH1 20-mer peptide. The repertoire was sequenced with immunoSEQ multiplex PCR; TCRdb's copy has only in-frame clones and lacks some. The sample holds nearly 55,000 clones, less than 90% seen once. CDR1 and CDR2 from the germline V gene are KGHSH and LQKENI. The V end was cut by 3 bases, the J end by 0 bases, with 16 bases between. The CDR3 has 17 residues. This sequence joins TRBV18 and TRBJ2-3; D not certain. The sequences come from PBMCs, collected from a glioma patient whose treatment included an IDH1 peptide vaccine. This sequence was found in a woman under 30 with glioma. CDR3 sequence reads: CASSPTSLGKSTDTQYF. The CDR3, as DNA: TGTGCCAGCTCACCCACGAGTTTGGGGAAGAGCACAGATACGCAGTATTTT.